This T cell receptor beta chain emerged from a study of cytomegalovirus exposure and HLA in healthy donors. Germline-derived CDR1 and CDR2 are MRHNA and SNTAGT. After removal of 7 bases from V and 0 bases from J, the junction contained 6 bases not matched to a gene. The length of the CDR3 is 15 residues. The PCR contained 60 Vbeta and 13 Jbeta primers. Some clones are missing from TCRdb's copy, which holds only in-frame ones; the method was immunoSEQ multiplex PCR. The sample carries roughly 160,000 clones, 65% to 75% recorded once. This clone has only a few counts. V is TRBV6-4 and J is TRBJ2-3, with 8 bases fitting TRBD2. This receptor was taken from a girl aged 10-17 years in good health and CMV-seronegative. Sequencing was done on a sample of PBMCs. The CDR3 DNA sequence: TGTGCCAGCAAGCTCTTAGCGGGGAGCACAGATACGCAGTATTTT. Amino acid sequence: CASKLLAGSTDTQYF.